Listed below are T cell receptor beta chains from one sample, sequenced in a study of blood T cell repertoires in COVID-19. Assay used: immunoSEQ multiplex PCR; TCRdb lists only in-frame clones, some missing. This sample carries around 200,000 clones, more than 85% of them seen once, and the ten largest clones take about 3%. Material for sequencing was peripheral blood. The receptors stem from a man aged 40-50 years with active or convalescent COVID-19. CDR3s include the opening cysteine and the closing phenylalanine or tryptophan. A D gene is named only where the DNA matches it firmly.

CDR3aa: CASSQRPGSSGYEQYF
v_gene: TRBV3-1/TRBV3-2
d_gene: .

CDR3aa: CAWGSKDRGYVYGYTF
v_gene: TRBV30
d_gene: TRBD1

CDR3aa: CASSLGTGGVRSEKLFF
v_gene: TRBV5-1
d_gene: TRBD1

CDR3aa: CASSEGLTRQPQHF
v_gene: TRBV2
d_gene: .

CDR3aa: CASSILGTGDYEQYF
v_gene: TRBV28
d_gene: TRBD1

CDR3aa: CASIKTGAMNTEAFF
v_gene: TRBV27
d_gene: TRBD1

CDR3aa: CASRTRDRVNQPQHF
v_gene: TRBV28
d_gene: TRBD1

CDR3aa: CASSDRRGIVETQYF
v_gene: TRBV6-1
d_gene: .

CDR3aa: CASSQQNTEAFF
v_gene: TRBV3-1/TRBV3-2
d_gene: .

CDR3aa: CASSLYRDTEAFF
v_gene: TRBV7-8
d_gene: .

CDR3aa: CASSSLGSSGNTIYF
v_gene: TRBV7-2
d_gene: .

CDR3aa: CASSDRVVDYTF
v_gene: TRBV6-6
d_gene: TRBD1